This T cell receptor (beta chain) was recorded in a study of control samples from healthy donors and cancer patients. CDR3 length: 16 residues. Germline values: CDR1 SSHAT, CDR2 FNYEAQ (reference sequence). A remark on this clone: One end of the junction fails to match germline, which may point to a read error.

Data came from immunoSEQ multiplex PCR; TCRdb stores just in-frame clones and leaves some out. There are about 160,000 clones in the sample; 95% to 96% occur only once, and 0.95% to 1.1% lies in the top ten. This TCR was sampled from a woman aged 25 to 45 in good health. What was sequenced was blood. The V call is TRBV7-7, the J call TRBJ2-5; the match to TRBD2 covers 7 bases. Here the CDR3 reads CASSLAEAGVGETQYF. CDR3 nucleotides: TGTGCTAGCAGCTTAGCTGAGGCGGGAGTCGGGGAGACCCAGTACTTC.